This TCR beta chain was recovered during a study of immune evolution from preneoplasia to lung adenocarcinoma. This CDR3 contains 14 residues. In germline, CDR1 is GTSNPN, CDR2 SVGIG (reference sequence). The germline V and J ends were trimmed by 7 bases and 0 bases, with 13 bases remaining between them. Using immunoSEQ multiplex PCR, the repertoire was profiled, and TCRdb retains in-frame clones only, with some absent. This table holds 7,000 to 9,000 clones, about 83% found once. Sequencing used FFPE minimally invasive lung adenocarcinoma tissue. The chain has TRBV30 and TRBJ2-4; D unresolved. This clonotype originated in a person between 65 and 79 years old with lung adenocarcinoma. The CDR3 sequence: CAYANLVAKNIQYF. In nucleotides, the CDR3 is TGTGCCTATGCCAATCTCGTAGCCAAAAACATTCAGTACTTC.